The rows below give T cell receptor beta chains drawn from one sample of a study of blood T cell repertoires in COVID-19. Using immunoSEQ multiplex PCR, the repertoire was profiled, and TCRdb retains in-frame clones only, with some absent. The data hold 150,000 to 200,000 clones, with about four fifths observed a single time. The source material was peripheral blood. Receptors originate from a woman aged 60 to 75 with COVID-19, enrolled during active disease. Each CDR3 is given with its conserved first and last residue.

J,V,CDR3
TRBJ1-2,TRBV6-5,CASRPQGASLHGYTF
TRBJ2-5,TRBV5-1,CASSPGLDSGNSQYF
TRBJ2-7,TRBV5-4,CASSLSGGVGYEQYF
TRBJ1-1,TRBV18,CASSSSKQGGTEAFF
TRBJ2-1,TRBV7-2,CASSLYGLADSYNEQFF
TRBJ2-1,TRBV7-9,CASRTGLAGWDEQFF
TRBJ2-1,TRBV29-1,CSVTSGIYNEQFF
TRBJ2-1,TRBV11-3,CASSVLGLAAFNEQFF
TRBJ2-1,TRBV24-1,CATSDRPGRATYYNEQFF
TRBJ2-1,TRBV14,CASSPPGQAKNEQFF
TRBJ2-3,TRBV7-2,CASSPTEHTDTQYF
TRBJ1-1,TRBV7-3,CASSSGQGSDTEAFF
TRBJ2-1,TRBV24-1,CATSDPRTGGWNEQFF
TRBJ2-7,TRBV3-1/TRBV3-2,CASSRALSSYEQYF
TRBJ1-4,TRBV15,CATSRRTGGEKLFF
TRBJ1-2,TRBV28,CASSLSQGAANYGYTF
TRBJ1-5,TRBV5-8,CASSSDRESNQPQHF
TRBJ2-1,TRBV27,CASSRSSGGDYNEQFF
TRBJ2-2,TRBV12-5,CASGWGQGNTGELFF
TRBJ2-1,TRBV6-2/TRBV6-3,CASSYSGQVDGEQFF
TRBJ1-6,TRBV27,CASSEDRYNSPLHF
TRBJ1-4,TRBV7-7,CASSQGTGANEKLFF
TRBJ2-7,TRBV6-2/TRBV6-3,CASSRERGSYEQYF
TRBJ2-1,TRBV5-4,CASSLGRGTNEQFF
TRBJ1-2,TRBV7-8,CASSSLIRGTGSYGYTF
TRBJ2-1,TRBV2,CASSDIAGRYNEQFF
TRBJ1-5,TRBV28,CASSFDRLQGQPQHF
TRBJ2-7,TRBV6-5,CASSPGTSFRYEQYF
TRBJ1-2,TRBV11-2,CASSRTGSPYGYTF
TRBJ2-3,TRBV11-2,CASSIYTDTQYF
TRBJ2-1,TRBV29-1,CSGGRGGSSYNEQFF
TRBJ1-2,TRBV5-4,CASSLGTEIPYGYTF
TRBJ2-1,TRBV29-1,CSVTRAAVGGNEQFF
TRBJ1-1,TRBV6-5,CASRSDRDRDTEAFF
TRBJ2-1,TRBV27,CASSRPVGVPFYNEQFF
TRBJ2-1,TRBV19,CASSPQAPPRAGGPHEQFF
TRBJ2-7,TRBV30,CAWNLAGDFYEQYF
TRBJ2-7,TRBV7-2,CASSPTGGSPYEQYF
TRBJ1-3,TRBV28,CASSRLAGPGNTIYF
TRBJ2-2,TRBV28,CASSPLVNTGELFF
TRBJ1-1,TRBV5-6,CASTYRGPLNTEAFF
TRBJ1-6,TRBV28,CASVGQGNSPLHF